The TCR beta chain described here comes from a study of T cell repertoires in ileal Crohn's disease. The repertoire was sequenced with immunoSEQ multiplex PCR; TCRdb's copy has only in-frame clones and lacks some. The sample records tens of thousands of clones, about 89% being singletons. The time point: neoterminal ileum biopsy at postoperative endoscopy, about 6 months after surgery. The V gene's germline CDR1 is SGHRS and CDR2 YFSETQ. This CDR3 spans 12 amino acids. Trimming removed 1 base from V and 6 bases from J, with 7 bases in between. Input material: ileal tissue. The rearrangement uses TRBV5-1 and TRBJ1-2; D gene ambiguous. This TCR was sampled from an adult with Crohn's disease. Here the CDR3 reads CASSLMGDGYTF. Written as DNA, the CDR3 is TGCGCCAGCAGCTTGATGGGAGATGGCTACACCTTC.